A single sample gave rise to the 21 T cell receptor beta chains below, sequenced in a study of T cell changes during pregnancy in multiple sclerosis. Only in-frame clones appear in the TCRdb table, and some are missing; sequencing was by immunoSEQ multiplex PCR. The data hold 61,000 or so clones, with 93% observed a single time. The specimen comprised CD4+ T cells from peripheral blood mononuclear cells, sampled before pregnancy. The receptors originated from a female donor with multiple sclerosis, enrolled in a pregnancy study.

The rearrangement links TRBV18 to TRBJ1-3; D is unclear. This CDR3 is built from 16 residues. V shed 6 bases and J shed 0 bases, with 15 bases lying between them. Germline V lookup: CDR1 KGHSH, CDR2 LQKENI. This CDR3 reads CASSHELINSGNTIYF. CDR3 sequence (DNA): TGTGCCAGCTCCCACGAGTTGATAAACTCTGGAAACACCATATATTTT.

V is TRBV9 and J is TRBJ2-3; 8 bases are shared with TRBD2. The CDR3 has 17 amino acids. Germline assignment: CDR1 SGDLS and CDR2 YYNGEE. V gave up 0 bases and J gave up 5 bases; unmatched junction bases: 11. The CDR3 region has the DNA TGTGCCAGCAGCGTAGTAGGGGCTAGCGGGCCTAAAGATACGCAGTATTTT. Encoded protein: CASSVVGASGPKDTQYF.

The chain couples TRBV13 to TRBJ2-2; TRBD1 aligns across 8 bases. The junction had 12 bases not matched to a gene; V was cut back by 5 bases and J by 4 bases. The CDR3 consists of 17 residues. The germline CDR1 and CDR2 sequences are PRHDT and FYEKMQ (reference sequence). CDR3 in DNA: TGTGCCAGCAGCCCCGTCTCCAGGGGGCTTGGCACCGGGGAGCTGTTTTTT. Translation gives CASSPVSRGLGTGELFF.

The chain has TRBV7-9 and TRBJ1-1, with a weak D call TRBD1 (6 bases). Germline values: CDR1 SEHNR, CDR2 FQNEAQ (reference sequence). Trimming took 5 bases from V and 4 from J, leaving 11 bases between them. This CDR3 region has 13 residues. The CDR3 region is CASSERGGTEAFF. The DNA of the CDR3 is TGTGCCAGCAGCGAACGAGGGGGCACTGAAGCTTTCTTT.

The CDR3 sequence: CASSSPGYNSPLHF. Here the CDR3 DNA reads TGTGCCAGCAGCTCACCGGGGTATAATTCACCCCTCCACTTT. This chain connects TRBV6-5 to TRBJ1-6; D not resolved. CDR3 length: 14 amino acids. The V end was cut by 6 bases, the J end by 4 bases, with 10 bases between. From germline, CDR1 is MNHEY and CDR2 SVGAGI.

This clone was picked up one time. CDR3 DNA sequence: TGTGCCAGCAGTGCATCGGGGATTGGCAATCAGCCCCAGCATTTT. Encoded protein: CASSASGIGNQPQHF. This rearrangement joins TRBV2 to TRBJ1-5; D is unresolved. Deletions cut 4 bases from V and 2 bases from J, with 12 bases between. The CDR3 runs 15 residues. Per the germline V gene, CDR1 is SNHLY and CDR2 is FYNNEI.

V usage is TRBV19 and J usage is TRBJ1-5, with 7 bases fitting TRBD1. Germline trimming cut 5 bases from V and 0 bases from J; bases unmatched to any gene: 7. CDR1 LNHDA and CDR2 SQIVND come from the germline V gene (reference sequence). The CDR3 spans 16 residues. The CDR3 DNA sequence: TGTGCCAGTAGTGATCCGGGACAGCCTAGCAATCAGCCCCAGCATTTT. It codes for CASSDPGQPSNQPQHF.

The chain has TRBV28 and TRBJ2-1; TRBD1 aligns across 8 bases. Germline V gene sequence: CDR1 MDHEN, CDR2 SYDVKM. V was clipped by 6 bases and J by 4 bases; unmatched bases: 11. CDR3 length equals 16 residues. The DNA of the CDR3 is TGTGCCAGCAGCTCCATCGCCAGGGGGCCTTACAATGAGCAGTTCTTC. This codes for CASSSIARGPYNEQFF.

This chain uses TRBV28 with TRBJ2-1; tentative D call: TRBD2 (6 bases). CDR1 and CDR2 (germline): MDHEN, SYDVKM. The V end was cut by 4 bases, the J end by 2 bases, with 15 bases between. This CDR3 is built from 16 residues. The CDR3 DNA is TGTGCCAGCAGTTGGAAGCTAGCGTCGACCTACAATGAGCAGTTCTTC. Protein sequence: CASSWKLASTYNEQFF.

As for this clone: At one boundary the junction diverges from the germline segment, which might be a read error. The chain carries TRBV7-7 and TRBJ2-1, with 11 bases fitting TRBD2. Germline lookup yields CDR1 SSHAT and CDR2 FNYEAQ (reference sequence). The CDR3 is 15 residues long. The CDR3 sequence: CASSFGLAGHNEQFF. The CDR3 DNA sequence: TGTGCTAGCAGCTTCGGACTAGCGGGCCACAATGAGCAGTTCTTC.

The rearrangement uses TRBV19 and TRBJ1-3; D is uncertain. V lost 5 bases to trimming and J lost 14 bases, with 19 bases between them. CDR1 and CDR2 (germline): LNHDA, SQIVND (reference sequence). This CDR3 comprises 13 residues. The CDR3 region has the DNA TGTGCCAGTAGTTCCCCAGGTTCGGTCGTGGTATATTTT. Amino acid sequence: CASSSPGSVVVYF.

As regards this clone: The junction departs from the called germline gene at one end, perhaps through a read error. J is TRBJ2-7 and V is TRBV2; TRBD1 is a possible D gene (6 bases). Germline CDR1 is SNHLY and CDR2 is FYNNEI. The CDR3 runs 12 residues. CDR3: CASGDDRYEQYF. The CDR3 region has the DNA TGTGCCAGCGGTGATGACAGGTACGAGCAGTACTTC. Full variable domain (rest looked up from reference TRBV2 and TRBJ2-7): EPEVTQTPSHQVTQMGQEVILRCVPISNHLYFYWYRQILGQKVEFLVSFYNNEISEKSEIFDDQFSVERPDGSNFTLKIRSTKLEDSAMYFCASGDDRYEQYFGPGTRLTVT.

This clone was observed a single time. The genes are TRBV10-2 and TRBJ2-1; TRBD2 agrees at 13 bases. The CDR3 is 15 residues long. Germline CDR1 WSHSY, CDR2 SAAADI. V shed 3 bases, J shed 8 bases, and the junction held 4 bases outside the gene matches. CDR3 protein: CASSDGTSGKDEQFF. The CDR3 nucleotides are TGCGCCAGCAGTGATGGGACTAGCGGGAAGGATGAGCAGTTCTTC.

The V gene is TRBV19, the J gene TRBJ1-5; D unresolved. The length of the CDR3 is 15 residues. Germline loops: CDR1 LNHDA, CDR2 SQIVND (reference sequence). Trimming removed 10 bases at V and 3 bases at J, with 19 bases between. In DNA form, the CDR3 reads TGTGCCACTACGAAACGGGGAGAATCCAATCAGCCCCAGCATTTT. It encodes CATTKRGESNQPQHF.

The J gene is TRBJ2-7, the V gene TRBV29-1; the match to TRBD2 covers 10 bases. CDR3 size: 14 residues. V lost 5 bases, J lost 2 bases, and 6 bases stayed unmatched. Per germline, CDR1 SQVTM and CDR2 ANQGSEA. CDR3 in DNA: TGCAGCGTTCGAATAGCGGGAGGTCCCTACGAGCAGTACTTC. Translation: CSVRIAGGPYEQYF.

The chain employs TRBV7-9 and TRBJ2-3; unclear D gene. The CDR3 consists of 15 residues. CDR1 is SEHNR, CDR2 FQNEAQ, per germline (reference sequence). Deletions cut 0 bases from V and 0 bases from J, with 7 bases between. CDR3 in amino acids: CASSLAERSTDTQYF. CDR3 sequence (DNA): TGTGCCAGCAGCTTAGCCGAGCGTAGCACAGATACGCAGTATTTT.

The chain employs TRBV19 and TRBJ2-1; D might be TRBD2 (6 bases). Germline V gene lookup returns CDR1 LNHDA and CDR2 SQIVND (reference sequence). The CDR3 is 16 amino acids. V lost 7 bases and J 0 bases, leaving 16 bases between the germline ends. For the CDR3, the DNA is TGTGCCAGTACCCCGTGGAGGGGAAGCTCCTACAATGAGCAGTTCTTC. The encoded protein is CASTPWRGSSYNEQFF.

V is TRBV6-6 and J is TRBJ2-2; no firm D call. V was cut by 7 bases and J by 1 base, with 7 bases left in between. The CDR3 consists of 13 residues. The V gene's germline CDR1 is MNHNY and CDR2 SVGAGI (reference sequence). The CDR3 sequence is CASNQMNTGELFF. In DNA form, the CDR3 reads TGTGCCAGCAATCAGATGAACACCGGGGAGCTGTTTTTT.

This sequence joins TRBV7-9 and TRBJ1-5; D unresolved. The CDR3 extends over 15 amino acids. Germline-derived CDR1 and CDR2 are SEHNR and FQNEAQ (reference sequence). Deletions cut 4 bases from V and 6 bases from J, with 16 bases between. CDR3 protein: CASSSVRGPVQPQHF. The CDR3 DNA is TGTGCCAGCAGCTCTGTTCGGGGTCCGGTTCAGCCCCAGCATTTT.

The chain carries TRBV6-5 and TRBJ2-4, with TRBD1 identical over 8 bases. The V gene end was trimmed by 4 bases and the J gene end by 9 bases; junction bases not matched to a gene: 11. The length of the CDR3 is 15 residues. Germline CDR1 is MNHEY and CDR2 is SVGAGI. The CDR3 is CASSSRDRSRGIQYF. The CDR3 DNA reads as TGTGCCAGCAGTTCCAGGGACAGGTCCCGCGGCATTCAGTACTTC.

The chain has TRBV7-2 and TRBJ1-1; perhaps TRBD1 as D (5 bases). V gave up 5 bases and J gave up 1 base, with 14 bases separating them. The CDR3 totals 15 residues. The germline gives CDR1 SGHTA, CDR2 FQGNSA. CDR3 sequence (DNA): TGTGCCAGCAGCACTCAGGGTCAGTCGAACACTGAAGCTTTCTTT. It yields the protein CASSTQGQSNTEAFF.